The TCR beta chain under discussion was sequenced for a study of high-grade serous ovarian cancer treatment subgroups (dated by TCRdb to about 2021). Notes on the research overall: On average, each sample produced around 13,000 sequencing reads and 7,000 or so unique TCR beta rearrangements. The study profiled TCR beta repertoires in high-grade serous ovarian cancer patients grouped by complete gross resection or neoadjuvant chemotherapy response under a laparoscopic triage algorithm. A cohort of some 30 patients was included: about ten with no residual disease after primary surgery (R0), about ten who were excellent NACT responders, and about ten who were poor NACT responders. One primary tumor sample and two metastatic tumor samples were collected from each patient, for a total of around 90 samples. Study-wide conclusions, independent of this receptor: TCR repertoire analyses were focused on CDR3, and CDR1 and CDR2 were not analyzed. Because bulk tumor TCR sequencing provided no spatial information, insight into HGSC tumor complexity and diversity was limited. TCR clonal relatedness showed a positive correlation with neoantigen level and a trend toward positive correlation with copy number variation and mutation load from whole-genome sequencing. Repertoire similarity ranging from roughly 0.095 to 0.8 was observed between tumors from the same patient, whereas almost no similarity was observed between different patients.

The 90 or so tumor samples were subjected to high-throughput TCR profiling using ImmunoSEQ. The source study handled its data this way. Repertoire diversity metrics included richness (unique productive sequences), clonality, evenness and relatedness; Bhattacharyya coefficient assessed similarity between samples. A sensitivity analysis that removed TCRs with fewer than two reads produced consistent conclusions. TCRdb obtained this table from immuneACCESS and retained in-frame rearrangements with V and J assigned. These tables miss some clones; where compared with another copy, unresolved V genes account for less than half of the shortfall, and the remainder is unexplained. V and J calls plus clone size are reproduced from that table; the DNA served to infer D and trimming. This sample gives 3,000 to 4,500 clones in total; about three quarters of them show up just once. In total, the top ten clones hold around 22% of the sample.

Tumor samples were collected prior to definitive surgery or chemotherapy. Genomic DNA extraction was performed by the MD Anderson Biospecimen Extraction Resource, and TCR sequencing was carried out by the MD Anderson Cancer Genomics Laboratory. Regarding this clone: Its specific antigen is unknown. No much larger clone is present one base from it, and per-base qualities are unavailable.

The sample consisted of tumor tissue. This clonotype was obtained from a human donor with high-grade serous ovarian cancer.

The DNA sequence follows: TGTGCCAGCTCACTAGCCGGACAGGGGATTGGCTACACCTTC. Its protein reads: CASSLAGQGIGYTF. Here the chain combines TRBV18 and TRBJ1-2; 9 central nucleotides agree with TRBD1. The CDR3 has 14 amino acids, counting the end cysteine and phenylalanine. Of all the DNA, just the CDR3 is kept, 42 bases in frame from base 1. The germline V gene gives CDR1 as KGHSH and CDR2 as LQKENI. V lost 4 bases and J lost 7 bases, and the count of bases not matched to a germline gene is 7.